This TCR beta chain was obtained from a study of T cell responses to AZD1222 COVID-19 vaccine. Study results and limitations: Repertoire sampling was restricted to post-peak T cell response timepoints.

About this clone: What it binds is not known.

Using immunoSEQ multiplex PCR, the repertoire was profiled, and TCRdb retains in-frame clones only, with some absent. Found here are about 180,000 clones, more than 80% of them singletons; the top ten hold around 4.5%. Trimming removed 0 bases at V and 1 base at J, with 19 bases between. The CDR3 is 19 amino acids. CDR1 and CDR2 (germline): LNHNV, YYDKDF (reference sequence). Sequenced here: peripheral blood, sampled 28 days after the second dose of the MenACWY control vaccine. This receptor was identified in an adult who received the MenACWY meningococcal vaccine as a control. The J gene is TRBJ2-1, the V gene TRBV15, with D perhaps TRBD1 (6 bases). CDR3 DNA: TGTGCCACCAGCAGAGAAGCATGGGACACCCGACTGTCCTACAATGAGCAGTTCTTC. This translates into CATSREAWDTRLSYNEQFF.